This T cell receptor beta chain is from a study of CD8 T cell repertoires and HIV-1 epitope variants. Study at large: Separate from the cultures, 1M uncultured T cells served as baseline.

Sequencing used immunoSEQ multiplex PCR; TCRdb keeps in-frame clones, though not all of them. The sample lists under 100,000 clones, roughly four fifths occurring once. This clone appeared once. This CDR3 region has 16 residues. J gave up 6 bases and V 5 bases, and 11 bases lay outside the gene matches. CDR1 is SEHNR, CDR2 FQNEAQ, per germline (reference sequence). What was sequenced was uncultured baseline CD8+ T cells from peripheral blood mononuclear cells (PBMCs). This chain links TRBV7-9 with TRBJ2-3; 10 nucleotides line up with TRBD1. The TCR originated in a male donor with HIV. The CDR3 DNA is TGTGCCAGCAGCCGAGGGGGACAGGGGCGTGTGGATACGCAGTATTTT. It translates to CASSRGGQGRVDTQYF. The full variable domain, rest sourced from reference TRBV7-9 and TRBJ2-3, is DTGVSQNPRHKITKRGQNVTFRCDPISEHNRLYWYRQTLGQGPEFLTYFQNEAQLEKSRLLSDRFSAERPKGSFSTLEIQRTEQGDSAMYLCASSRGGQGRVDTQYFGPGTRLTVL.